The 27 T cell receptor beta chains in this list originate from one sample, sequenced in a study of blood T cells in healthy people across ages. A J-beta primer mix and a sample-barcoded 5' primer were used in a second PCR of roughly 6 to 11 cycles. TCRdb re-called the 5' RACE reads through MiXCR, storing one row per CDR3 protein. The sample contains around 500,000 distinct CDR3 sequences, roughly 43% of which appear only once. Specimen: blood. The receptors originated from a man at least 80 years old in good health.

The chain uses TRBV7-2 and TRBJ2-3; 14 bases match TRBD2. The junction had 8 bases not matched to a gene; V was cut back by 2 bases and J by 13 bases. Germline values: CDR1 SGHTA, CDR2 FQGNSA. The CDR3 covers 15 residues. CDR3 bases: TGTGCCAGCAGCTTATCGGGACTAGCGGGGGTTTCGGAGTATTTT. It codes for CASSLSGLAGVSEYF. Using reference TRBV7-2 and TRBJ2-3 for the parts outside the CDR3, the full variable domain is GAGVSQSPSNKVTEKGKDVELRCDPISGHTALYWYRQSLGQGLEFLIYFQGNSAPDKSGLPSDRFSAERTGGSVSTLTIQRTQQEDSAVYLCASSLSGLAGVSEYFGPGTRLTVL.

V is TRBV5-1 and J is TRBJ2-7, with D unresolved. Germline V gene data show CDR1 as SGHRS and CDR2 as YFSETQ. The CDR3 consists of 14 residues. The V end lost 4 bases, the J end lost 4 bases, and 15 bases lay between the germline ends. The CDR3 nucleotides read TGCGCCAGCAGCCTAAACGCCGGCCCATACGAGCAGTACTTC. It translates to CASSLNAGPYEQYF.

This clonotype was observed a handful of times. The chain combines TRBV28 with TRBJ2-1; 11 nucleotides agree with TRBD2. The junction had 9 bases not matched to a gene; V was cut back by 5 bases and J by 6 bases. The germline CDR1 and CDR2 sequences are MDHEN and SYDVKM. This CDR3 has 16 residues. Here the CDR3 DNA reads TGTGCCAGCAGTGCCTCCCCTAGCGGGGGGCCCAATGAGCAGTTCTTC. Translated, it gives CASSASPSGGPNEQFF.

There are a few counts of this clonotype. This chain connects TRBV25-1 to TRBJ2-1, with 7 bases aligning to TRBD2. The CDR3 extends over 16 amino acids. After removal of 4 bases from V and 6 bases from J, the junction contained 12 bases not matched to a gene. Germline CDR1 is MGHDK and CDR2 is SYGVNS. The CDR3 is CASSVSGLQTSNEQFF. The CDR3 coding sequence is TGTGCCAGCAGTGTCTCGGGACTACAAACAAGCAATGAGCAGTTCTTC. Looking up the rest from reference TRBV25-1 and TRBJ2-1 gives the full variable domain: EADIYQTPRYLVIGTGKKITLECSQTMGHDKMYWYQQDPGMELHLIHYSYGVNSTEKGDLSSESTVSRIRTEHFPLTLESARPSHTSQYLCASSVSGLQTSNEQFFGPGTRLTVL.

This clonotype was detected only once. V and J are TRBV10-3 and TRBJ1-2; 11 positions match TRBD1. V dropped 4 bases and J dropped 7; count of bases not matched to a gene: 11. There are 16 residues in the CDR3. Germline-derived CDR1 and CDR2 are ENHRY and SYGVKD. The CDR3 region is CAISGGQGAPFLGYTF. In DNA form, the CDR3 reads TGTGCCATCAGTGGTGGACAGGGGGCCCCCTTTCTTGGCTACACCTTC.

V gene TRBV12-3 or TRBV12-4 combines with J gene TRBJ2-6; 8 bases agree with TRBD1. The CDR3 is 15 residues long. The V segment lost 7 bases and the J segment 9 bases; nucleotides outside the gene matches: 11. DNA for the CDR3: TGTGCCAGCACCCTCTCCCATGGACAGGGCAACGTCCTGACTTTC. The encoded protein is CASTLSHGQGNVLTF.

This clonotype was seen only a few times. The chain joins TRBV7-2 to TRBJ2-7; D not resolved. The CDR3 is 13 residues long. With 1 base removed from V and 1 base from J, the gap between germline ends came to 5 bases. Per germline, CDR1 SGHTA and CDR2 FQGNSA. The CDR3 bases are TGTGCCAGCAGCTTAGTAAAATCCTACGAGCAGTACTTC. Protein: CASSLVKSYEQYF.

A remark on this clonotype: This could be a read error, since a much larger clone is one nucleotide away. The rearrangement joins TRBV6-6 to TRBJ1-5; no clear D gene. The V end was cut by 5 bases, the J end by 4 bases, with 12 bases between. The CDR3 has 14 residues. Per the germline V gene, CDR1 is MNHNY and CDR2 is SVGAGI (reference sequence). CDR3: CASSATQTNQPQHF. The CDR3 DNA sequence: TGTGCCAGCAGTGCTACCCAGACGAATCAGCCCCAGCATTTT.

The chain recombines TRBV10-3 with TRBJ2-3; D is possibly TRBD2 (6 bases). CDR3 length equals 15 residues. From germline, CDR1 is ENHRY and CDR2 SYGVKD. V lost 4 bases, J lost 2 bases, and 13 bases lay in between. CDR3 coding DNA: TGTGCCATCAGTGCTACGGGAGCAGACACAGATACGCAGTATTTT. Translating gives CAISATGADTDTQYF.

The J gene is TRBJ2-3, the V gene TRBV4-2; 16 nucleotides align to TRBD2. V lost 3 bases to trimming and J lost 5 bases; unmatched junction nucleotides: 11. The CDR3 has 19 residues. The germline gives CDR1 LGHNA, CDR2 YNFKEQ. The CDR3, as DNA: TGTGCCAGCAGCCATTCTACCGGGACTAGCGGGGGGGCGGGAGATACGCAGTATTTT. Translating gives CASSHSTGTSGGAGDTQYF.

The V gene is TRBV29-1, the J gene TRBJ2-1, with D tentatively TRBD2 (6 bases). Germline CDR1 is SQVTM and CDR2 is ANQGSEA. With 6 bases removed from V and 10 bases from J, the gap between germline ends came to 13 bases. The CDR3 has 11 amino acids. CDR3 in amino acids: CSVRLVGEQFF. CDR3 bases: TGCAGCGTCCGACTAGTCGGAGAGCAGTTCTTC.

The chain is built from TRBV5-1 and TRBJ2-7, with no clear D. This CDR3 has 15 amino acids. Trimming stripped 1 base from V and 2 bases from J, with 13 bases between. Looked up from germline, CDR1 is SGHRS and CDR2 is YFSETQ. CDR3 sequence (DNA): TGCGCCAGCAGCTTGACACTGCACCATACCTACGAGCAGTACTTC. Its protein is CASSLTLHHTYEQYF.

This chain uses TRBV9 with TRBJ1-3; possibly TRBD1 for D (6 bases). Germline V CDR1 and CDR2: SGDLS, YYNGEE. The CDR3 runs 17 residues. Trimming shortened V by 1 base and J by 7 bases, and 21 bases separated the two germline ends. The chain's CDR3 is CASSVRPGTFQGNTIYF. The CDR3 nucleotides are TGTGCCAGCAGCGTAAGGCCCGGGACATTTCAGGGTAACACCATATATTTT.

The chain is built from TRBV20-1 and TRBJ1-2; D ambiguous. V dropped 3 bases and J dropped 2 bases, with 13 bases sitting between them. CDR1 and CDR2 (germline): DFQATT, SNEGSKA (reference sequence). The CDR3 has 14 amino acids. CDR3 DNA: TGCAGTGCTAGGGTGGAGGTGGGGAACTATGGCTACACCTTC. The encoded protein is CSARVEVGNYGYTF.

The chain is built from TRBV12-3 or TRBV12-4 and TRBJ2-3, with a possible D match to TRBD2 (7 bases). The CDR3 spans 14 residues. V was pared by 4 bases and J by 4 bases, with 12 bases between. Here the CDR3 DNA reads TGTGCCAGCAGTTGTGGGGGGGGCGCAGATACGCAGTATTTT. Translating it yields CASSCGGGADTQYF.

In DNA, the CDR3 is TGCGCCAGCAGCCAGAGTAGCGGGAGACGGGGGACAGATACGCAGTATTTT. Translated, it gives CASSQSSGRRGTDTQYF. The chain joins TRBV4-3 to TRBJ2-3; 9 nucleotides align to TRBD2. With V trimmed by 3 bases and J by 3 bases, 10 bases remained unmatched. This CDR3 has 17 amino acids. CDR1 LGHNA and CDR2 YSLEER come from the germline V gene.

This clonotype has a handful of counts. The chain recombines TRBV20-1 with TRBJ2-7, with TRBD2 identical over 8 bases. The CDR3 contains 12 residues. With V trimmed by 5 bases and J by 5 bases, 5 bases remained unmatched. Germline CDR1 and CDR2: DFQATT and SNEGSKA (reference sequence). The CDR3, as DNA: TGCAGTGCTGATAGCGGGATCGACGAGCAGTACTTC. Translating gives CSADSGIDEQYF.

This chain joins TRBV20-1 and TRBJ2-1, with TRBD2 matching over 7 bases. The CDR3 contains 15 residues. Germline V lookup: CDR1 DFQATT, CDR2 SNEGSKA (reference sequence). Germline trimming cut 2 bases from V and 0 bases from J; bases unmatched to any gene: 4. The CDR3, as DNA: TGCAGTGCTAGAAAAAGCGGGGACTCCTACAATGAGCAGTTCTTC. It codes for CSARKSGDSYNEQFF.

This clonotype appeared many times. The chain recombines TRBV6-6 with TRBJ2-5, with 13 bases aligning to TRBD2. The length of the CDR3 is 17 residues. From germline, CDR1 is MNHNY and CDR2 SVGAGI (reference sequence). Trimming removed 4 bases from V and 5 bases from J; junction bases left unmatched: 10. The DNA for the CDR3 is TGTGCCAGCAGTTCGACTAGCGGGGGGAGATTTACCGAGACCCAGTACTTC. Its translation: CASSSTSGGRFTETQYF.

V is TRBV2 and J is TRBJ2-1, with D perhaps matching TRBD1 (6 bases). Trimming took 8 bases from V and 4 from J, leaving 12 bases between them. The CDR3 has 13 residues. CDR1 is SNHLY, CDR2 FYNNEI, per germline. CDR3 in DNA: TGTGCCAGCGCTGAAACAGGGTACAATGAGCAGTTCTTC. Protein sequence: CASAETGYNEQFF. The whole variable domain, filled in from reference TRBV2 and TRBJ2-1, reads EPEVTQTPSHQVTQMGQEVILRCVPISNHLYFYWYRQILGQKVEFLVSFYNNEISEKSEIFDDQFSVERPDGSNFTLKIRSTKLEDSAMYFCASAETGYNEQFFGPGTRLTVL.

With respect to this clonotype: Just one base apart from a much larger clone, this may be a read error. V and J are TRBV7-2 and TRBJ2-1, with 11 bases identical to TRBD2. Germline V CDR1 and CDR2: SGHTA, FQGNSA. The CDR3 loop spans 18 amino acids. CDR3 coding DNA: TGTGCCAGCAGCTTAGGACTAGCGGGGCTCGGCTCCCACAATGAGCAGTTCTTC. This gives the protein CASSLGLAGLGSHNEQFF.

At least ten counts were recorded for this clonotype. The gene calls are TRBV12-3 or TRBV12-4 and TRBJ2-3; 7 bases align to TRBD1. This CDR3 region has 13 residues. The V gene end was trimmed by 6 bases and the J gene end by 6 bases; junction bases not matched to a gene: 6. The CDR3 nucleotides are TGTGCCAGCAGGTGGACAGGACGGGATACGCAGTATTTT. Its translation is CASRWTGRDTQYF.

This clonotype has just a few counts. The chain has TRBV29-1 and TRBJ2-1; TRBD2 matches 9 bases. The J segment lost 5 bases and the V segment lost 4 bases, leaving 9 bases of the junction unmatched. Germline V gives CDR1 SQVTM, CDR2 ANQGSEA. The CDR3 extends over 15 amino acids. This chain's CDR3 is CSVVRGGGANNEQFF. In DNA form, the CDR3 reads TGCAGCGTTGTTCGAGGCGGGGGGGCCAACAATGAGCAGTTCTTC.

The chain links TRBV6-2 or TRBV6-3 to TRBJ2-5, with TRBD1 matching 9 bases. The CDR3 totals 15 residues. CDR1 is MNHEY and CDR2 is SVGEGT in the germline V gene. With 5 bases clipped from V and 4 bases from J, the junction kept 8 bases outside the gene matches. Here the CDR3 reads CASSRPGQGGETQYF. The CDR3 nucleotides read TGTGCCAGCAGTCGACCGGGACAGGGAGGAGAGACCCAGTACTTC.

For the CDR3, the DNA is TGTGCCAGCATCCCGACTAGCGGGAGTGGAGGTACGCAGTATTTT. This translates into CASIPTSGSGGTQYF. This sequence joins TRBV7-8 and TRBJ2-3, with 12 bases lining up with TRBD2. This CDR3 comprises 15 residues. The trim removed 7 bases at V and 8 bases at J, leaving 10 bases unmatched. The germline gives CDR1 SGHVS, CDR2 FQNEAQ.

The chain employs TRBV6-2 or TRBV6-3 and TRBJ2-7; D possibly corresponds to TRBD2 (5 bases). V was shortened by 7 bases and J by 7 bases, with 20 bases between the two germline ends. In germline, CDR1 is MNHEY, CDR2 SVGEGT. The CDR3 contains 14 residues. CDR3 in amino acids: CASTRRPLGNEQYF. For the CDR3, the DNA is TGTGCCAGCACCAGGAGGCCCCTCGGCAATGAGCAGTACTTC.

This clonotype was picked up many times. The chain uses TRBV7-9 and TRBJ2-7, with a weak D call TRBD1 (6 bases). Trimming removed 0 bases at V and 3 bases at J, with 15 bases between. Germline V CDR1 and CDR2: SEHNR, FQNEAQ (reference sequence). The CDR3 runs 16 residues. The CDR3 coding sequence is TGTGCCAGCAGCTTAGCGGCAGGGGTGGTTGGCTACGAGCAGTACTTC. It yields the protein CASSLAAGVVGYEQYF.